This TCR beta chain was retrieved from a study of spatial heterogeneity in lung cancer. Looking at the study overall: The average appearance count of each unique TCR and UMI combination in raw reads was more than nine. Study findings and constraints: How many expanded intratumoral alpha and beta TCRs were present tracked the tumor mutation count, which was a count of nonsynonymous mutations.

This clonotype was seen ten or more times. Antigen unknown. Regarding time point: sample taken at primary tumor resection. Every TCR cDNA molecule bore its own unique molecular identifier. TCRdb re-called the 5' RACE reads with MiXCR, one entry per CDR3 protein. Of 20,000 to 25,000 distinct CDR3 sequences listed, 8% to 10% are singletons. The receptor was isolated from a male donor with early-stage non-small cell lung cancer. The starting material was lung tumor tissue, obtained at surgery.

DNA of the CDR3: TGTGCCACAACCAGGGACAGGGGACTGTATGAGCAGTTCTTC. This translates into CATTRDRGLYEQFF. The genes are TRBV28 and TRBJ2-1; TRBD1 matches at 10 bases. Germline V lookup: CDR1 MDHEN, CDR2 SYDVKM. This CDR3 region has 14 residues. The trim removed 10 bases at V and 8 bases at J, leaving 11 bases unmatched.